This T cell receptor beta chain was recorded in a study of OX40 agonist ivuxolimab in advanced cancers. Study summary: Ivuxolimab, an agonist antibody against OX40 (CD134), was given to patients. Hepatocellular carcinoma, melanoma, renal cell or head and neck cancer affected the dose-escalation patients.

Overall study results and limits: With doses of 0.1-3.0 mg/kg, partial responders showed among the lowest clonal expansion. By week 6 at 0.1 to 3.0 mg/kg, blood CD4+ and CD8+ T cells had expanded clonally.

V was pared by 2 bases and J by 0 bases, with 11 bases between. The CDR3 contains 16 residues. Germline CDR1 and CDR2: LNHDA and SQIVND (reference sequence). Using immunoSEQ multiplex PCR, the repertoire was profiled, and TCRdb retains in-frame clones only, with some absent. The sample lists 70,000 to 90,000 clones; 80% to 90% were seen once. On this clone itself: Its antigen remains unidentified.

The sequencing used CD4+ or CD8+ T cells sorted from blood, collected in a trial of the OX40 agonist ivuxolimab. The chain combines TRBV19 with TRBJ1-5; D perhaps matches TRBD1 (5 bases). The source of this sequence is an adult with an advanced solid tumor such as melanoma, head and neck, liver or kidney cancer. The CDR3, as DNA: TGTGCCAGTAGTATAAACAGGCTGTATAGCAATCAGCCCCAGCATTTT. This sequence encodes CASSINRLYSNQPQHF.